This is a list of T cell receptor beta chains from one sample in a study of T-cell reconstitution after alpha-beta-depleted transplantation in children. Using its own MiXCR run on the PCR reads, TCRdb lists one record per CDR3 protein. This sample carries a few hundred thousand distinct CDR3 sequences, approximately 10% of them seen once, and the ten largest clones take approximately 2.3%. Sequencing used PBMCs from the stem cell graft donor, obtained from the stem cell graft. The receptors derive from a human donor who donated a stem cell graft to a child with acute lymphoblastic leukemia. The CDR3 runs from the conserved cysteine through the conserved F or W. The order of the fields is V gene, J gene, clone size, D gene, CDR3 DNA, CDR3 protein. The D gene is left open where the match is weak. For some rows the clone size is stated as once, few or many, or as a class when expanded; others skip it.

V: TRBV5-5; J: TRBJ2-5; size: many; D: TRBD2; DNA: TGTGCCAGCGAGCGGGGCCAAGAGACCCAGTACTTC; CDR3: CASERGQETQYF
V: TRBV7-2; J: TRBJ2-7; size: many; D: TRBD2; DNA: TGTGCCAGCAGCTTAGACCTAGCGGGGGACTACGAGCAGTACTTC; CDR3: CASSLDLAGDYEQYF
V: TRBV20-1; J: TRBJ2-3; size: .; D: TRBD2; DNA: TGCAGTGCTAGGGGGACTAGCGCCAGCACAGATACGCAGTATTTT; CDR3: CSARGTSASTDTQYF
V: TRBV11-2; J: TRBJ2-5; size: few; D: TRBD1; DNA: TGTGCCAGCAGCTTAGGGGCGCGCAGGGGGCAAGAGACCCAGTACTTC; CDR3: CASSLGARRGQETQYF
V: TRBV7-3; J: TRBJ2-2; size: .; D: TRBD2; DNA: TGTGCCAGCAGCTTAAGCCCAGCTAGCGGGAGGGCGAGCACCGGGGAGCTGTTTTTT; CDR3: CASSLSPASGRASTGELFF
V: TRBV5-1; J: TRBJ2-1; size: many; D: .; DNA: TGCGCCAGCAAAGAGAGAGTGGGATACAATGAGCAGTTCTTC; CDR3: CASKERVGYNEQFF
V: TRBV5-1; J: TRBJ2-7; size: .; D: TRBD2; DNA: TGCGCCAGCAGCTTTGGTAGCGGGGACGGCTACGAGCAGTACTTC; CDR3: CASSFGSGDGYEQYF
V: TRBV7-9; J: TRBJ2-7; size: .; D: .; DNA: TGTGCCAGCAGCTTTGGGGGATTCTCCTACGAGCAGTACTTC; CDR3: CASSFGGFSYEQYF
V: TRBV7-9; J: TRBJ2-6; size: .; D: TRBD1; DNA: TGTGCCAGCAGCCGAACAGGGGGCGCTGGGGCCAACGGCCTGACTTTC; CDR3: CASSRTGGAGANGLTF
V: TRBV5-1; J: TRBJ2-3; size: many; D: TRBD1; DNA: TGCGCCAGCAGCAGGGACAGGGGGTCAGATACGCAGTATTTT; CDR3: CASSRDRGSDTQYF
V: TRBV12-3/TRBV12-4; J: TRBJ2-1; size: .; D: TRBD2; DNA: TGTGCCAGCAGCTTTGGCGGGAGTTTGAGCGATGAGCAGTTCTTC; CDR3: CASSFGGSLSDEQFF
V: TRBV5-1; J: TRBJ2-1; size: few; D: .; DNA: TGCGCCAGCAGCTTGGGCGGCGCGGAGGGCCACGGTGAGCAGTTCTTC; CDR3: CASSLGGAEGHGEQFF
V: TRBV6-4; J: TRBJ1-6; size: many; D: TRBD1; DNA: TGTGCCAGCAGTGGACAGGGCGGGTCACCCCTCCACTTT; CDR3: CASSGQGGSPLHF
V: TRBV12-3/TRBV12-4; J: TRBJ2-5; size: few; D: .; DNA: TGTGCCAGCAGCCTTATACAGGGTGGAGAGACCCAGTACTTC; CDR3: CASSLIQGGETQYF
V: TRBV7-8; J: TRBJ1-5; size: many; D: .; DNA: TGTGCCAGCAGCCCGGATGGGAGCAATCAGCCCCAGCATTTT; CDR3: CASSPDGSNQPQHF
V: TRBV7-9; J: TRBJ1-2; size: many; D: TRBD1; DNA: TGTGCCAGCAGCTTGGACAGGGATAACTATGGCTACACCTTC; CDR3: CASSLDRDNYGYTF
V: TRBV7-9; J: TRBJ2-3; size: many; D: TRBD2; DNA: TGTGCCAGCAGCGACCGGACTAGCGGCCTCACAGATACGCAGTATTTT; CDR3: CASSDRTSGLTDTQYF
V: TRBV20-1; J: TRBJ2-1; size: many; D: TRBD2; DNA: TGCAGTGCTAACCTAGCGGGGGGAGTAACATTTGGGAATGAGCAGTTCTTC; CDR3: CSANLAGGVTFGNEQFF
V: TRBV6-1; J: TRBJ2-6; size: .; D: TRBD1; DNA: TGTGCCAGCAGTCCCCCGGGACAGGGGATCTCTGGGGCCAACGTCCTGACTTTC; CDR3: CASSPPGQGISGANVLTF
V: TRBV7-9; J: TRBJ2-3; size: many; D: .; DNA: TGTGCCAGCAGCCCACCGGTGAGCCCCGGAGGCGATACGCAGTATTTT; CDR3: CASSPPVSPGGDTQYF
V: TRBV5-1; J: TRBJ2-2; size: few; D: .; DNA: TGCGCCAGTGACGATGCGAACACCGGGGAGCTGTTTTTT; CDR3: CASDDANTGELFF
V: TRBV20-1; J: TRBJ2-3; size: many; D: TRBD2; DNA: TGCAGTGCCGCGGGAGGGGTAGCGACTACGCAGTATTTT; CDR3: CSAAGGVATTQYF
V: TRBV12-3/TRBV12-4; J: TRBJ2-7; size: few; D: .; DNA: TGTGCCAGCAGTAAGACGTCTAGCTCCTACGAGCAGTACTTC; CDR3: CASSKTSSSYEQYF
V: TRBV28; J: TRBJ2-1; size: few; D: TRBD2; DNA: TGTGCCAGCAGTTTTCAAGCCCTAGCGGGAGGGAAGAATGAGCAGTTCTTC; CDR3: CASSFQALAGGKNEQFF
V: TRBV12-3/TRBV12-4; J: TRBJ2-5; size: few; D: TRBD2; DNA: TGTGCCAGCATCTATAGAGCGGGAGGGATGGAGGAGACCCAGTACTTC; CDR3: CASIYRAGGMEETQYF
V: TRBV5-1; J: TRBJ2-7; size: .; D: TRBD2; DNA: TGCGCCAGCAGCTTGGCGACTAGCGGGAGTAACGAGCAGTACTTC; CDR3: CASSLATSGSNEQYF
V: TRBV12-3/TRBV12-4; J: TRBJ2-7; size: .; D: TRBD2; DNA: TGTGCCAGCAGTTTAAGGCTAGCGGGAGGAGTCTACGAGCAGTACTTC; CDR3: CASSLRLAGGVYEQYF
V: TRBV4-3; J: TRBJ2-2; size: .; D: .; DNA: TGCGCCAGCAGCCAAGATCGAGCAGACCGCGGGGAGCTGTTTTTT; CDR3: CASSQDRADRGELFF
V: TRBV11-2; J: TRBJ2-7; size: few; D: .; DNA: TGTGCCAGCAGCACGGGGACCCTCTACGAGCAGTACTTC; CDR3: CASSTGTLYEQYF
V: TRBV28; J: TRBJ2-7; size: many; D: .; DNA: TGTGCCAGCAAACCGACAGGTTCGGGGTCTTACTACGAGCAGTACTTC; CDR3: CASKPTGSGSYYEQYF